Presented here are 8 T cell receptor beta chains from one specimen sequenced in a study of cytomegalovirus exposure and HLA in healthy donors (dated by TCRdb to the late 2010s). Library prep was done by the immunoSEQ multiplex PCR assay. For the multiplex PCR, a mixture combining 60 forward primers for TCR Vbeta segments and 13 reverse primers for TCR Jbeta segments was used. TCRdb's version of the immuneACCESS table is confined to in-frame rearrangements and falls short of the full clone set. An unresolved V gene accounts for under half of the shortfall where checked; the remainder is of unknown origin. The sample yields roughly 140,000 clones; approximately 80% were counted once. Roughly 4.7% of the sample comes from the top ten. The sequencing input was PBMCs. The receptors come from a male donor in good health and CMV-seronegative.

The J gene is TRBJ1-1, the V gene TRBV6-5, with D unclear. Looked up from germline, CDR1 is MNHEY and CDR2 is SVGAGI. Trimming shortened V by 4 bases and J by 6 bases, and 6 bases separated the two germline ends. The CDR3 runs 11 residues. The CDR3 here is CASSWGAEAFF. CDR3 coding DNA: TGTGCCAGCAGTTGGGGAGCTGAAGCTTTCTTT.

This clone was seen more than once but under ten times. The chain combines TRBV4-2 with TRBJ1-2; 8 bases are a match to TRBD1. There are 14 residues in the CDR3. V was pared by 0 bases and J by 8 bases, with 5 bases of the junction left unmatched. In germline, CDR1 is LGHNA, CDR2 YNFKEQ. The CDR3: CASSQDEDRAGYTF. The CDR3, as DNA: TGTGCCAGCAGCCAAGATGAGGACAGGGCCGGCTACACCTTC.

The CDR3 is CASSEEYRQPQHF. The DNA of the CDR3 is TGTGCCAGCAGTGAAGAGTATCGGCAGCCCCAGCATTTT. The chain recombines TRBV2 with TRBJ1-5; D ambiguous. V lost 1 base to trimming and J lost 7 bases, with 8 bases between them. CDR3 length equals 13 residues. Germline V CDR1 and CDR2: SNHLY, FYNNEI. Full variable domain (remainder filled in from reference TRBV2 and TRBJ1-5): EPEVTQTPSHQVTQMGQEVILRCVPISNHLYFYWYRQILGQKVEFLVSFYNNEISEKSEIFDDQFSVERPDGSNFTLKIRSTKLEDSAMYFCASSEEYRQPQHFGDGTRLSIL.

This clone was seen a single time. The chain has TRBV27 and TRBJ2-7; 9 positions agree with TRBD1. Germline V gene data show CDR1 as MNHEY and CDR2 as SMNVEV (reference sequence). The CDR3 is made up of 17 amino acids. Unmatched junction bases numbered 16, after V lost 4 bases and J lost 6 bases. DNA of the CDR3: TGTGCCAGCAGTTACCTTTACAGGGGGCTGGCTCGTGGCGAGCAGTACTTC. Encoded protein: CASSYLYRGLARGEQYF.

The V call is TRBV28, the J call TRBJ1-4; 7 nucleotides line up with TRBD1. Unmatched junction bases numbered 20, after V lost 2 bases and J lost 11 bases. Per germline, CDR1 MDHEN and CDR2 SYDVKM. The CDR3 length is 18 residues. The CDR3 nucleotides read TGTGCCAGCAGTTTACCCTACCCCTCCCTGGAGACAGGGCCTAAACTGTTTTTT. Encoded protein: CASSLPYPSLETGPKLFF.

The chain has TRBV29-1 and TRBJ1-1; D possibly corresponds to TRBD1 (5 bases). This CDR3 has 13 amino acids. Between the trimmed V and J ends, which lost 1 base and 0 bases, there was a span of 6 bases. The germline V gene encodes CDR1 SQVTM and CDR2 ANQGSEA. DNA for the CDR3: TGCAGCGTTGAAGGGGGCTTGAACACTGAAGCTTTCTTT. Encoded protein: CSVEGGLNTEAFF.

The chain carries TRBV5-1 and TRBJ2-3; 14 nucleotides agree with TRBD2. The V segment lost 2 bases and the J segment 5 bases; nucleotides outside the gene matches: 1. The CDR3 runs to 15 residues. The germline V gene encodes CDR1 SGHRS and CDR2 YFSETQ. Written as DNA, the CDR3 is TGCGCCAGCAGCTTTGGGACTAGCGGGGGAGATACGCAGTATTTT. Translated: CASSFGTSGGDTQYF.

This clone was seen once. The chain joins TRBV11-1 to TRBJ2-1; the match to TRBD1 covers 7 bases. The CDR3 runs 15 residues. V trimming: 1 base; J trimming: 2 bases; junction bases outside the gene matches: 2. Germline loops: CDR1 SGHAT, CDR2 FQDESV (reference sequence). CDR3: CASSLVGGAYNEQFF. The DNA for the CDR3 is TGTGCCAGCAGCTTAGTAGGGGGCGCCTACAATGAGCAGTTCTTC.